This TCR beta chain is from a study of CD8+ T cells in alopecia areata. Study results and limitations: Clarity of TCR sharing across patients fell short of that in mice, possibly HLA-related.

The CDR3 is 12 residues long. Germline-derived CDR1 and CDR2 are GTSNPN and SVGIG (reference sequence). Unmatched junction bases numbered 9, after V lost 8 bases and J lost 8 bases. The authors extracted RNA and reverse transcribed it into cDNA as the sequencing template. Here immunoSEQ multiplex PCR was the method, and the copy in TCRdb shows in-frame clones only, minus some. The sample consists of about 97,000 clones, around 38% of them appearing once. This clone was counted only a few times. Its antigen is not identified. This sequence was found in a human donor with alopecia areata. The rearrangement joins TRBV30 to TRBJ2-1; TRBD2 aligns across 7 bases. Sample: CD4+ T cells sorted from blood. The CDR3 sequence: CAASGIFDEQFF. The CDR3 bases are TGTGCCGCCAGCGGGATTTTCGATGAGCAGTTCTTC.